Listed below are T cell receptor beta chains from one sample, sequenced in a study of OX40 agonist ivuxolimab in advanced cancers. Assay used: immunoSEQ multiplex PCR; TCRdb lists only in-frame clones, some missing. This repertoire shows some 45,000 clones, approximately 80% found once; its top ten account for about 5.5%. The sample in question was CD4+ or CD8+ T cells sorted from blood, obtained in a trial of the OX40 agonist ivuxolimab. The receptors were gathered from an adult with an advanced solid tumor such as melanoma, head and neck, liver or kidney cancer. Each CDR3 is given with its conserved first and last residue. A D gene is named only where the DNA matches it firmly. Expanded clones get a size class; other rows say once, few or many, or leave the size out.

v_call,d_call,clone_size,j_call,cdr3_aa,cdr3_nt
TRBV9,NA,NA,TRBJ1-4,CASSVVGTNEKLFF,TGTGCCAGCAGCGTAGTAGGGACTAATGAAAAACTGTTTTTT
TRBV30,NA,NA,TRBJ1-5,CAWSVLGSFNQPQHF,TGTGCCTGGAGTGTACTTGGCTCCTTCAATCAGCCCCAGCATTTT
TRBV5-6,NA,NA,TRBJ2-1,CASSLNYLANNEQFF,TGTGCCAGCAGCTTGAATTACCTAGCCAATAATGAGCAGTTCTTC
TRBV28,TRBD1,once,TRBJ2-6,CASSTGAGANVLTF,TGTGCCAGTTCTACAGGGGCTGGGGCCAACGTCCTGACTTTC
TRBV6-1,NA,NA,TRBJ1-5,CASSNRFNQPQHF,TGTGCCAGCAGTAACAGATTCAATCAGCCCCAGCATTTT
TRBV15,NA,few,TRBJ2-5,CATSRGRTGYQETQYF,TGTGCCACCAGCAGGGGAAGAACAGGGTACCAAGAGACCCAGTACTTC
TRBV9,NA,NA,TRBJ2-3,CASSPERQPLDTQYF,TGTGCCAGCAGCCCCGAAAGACAGCCTTTAGATACGCAGTATTTT
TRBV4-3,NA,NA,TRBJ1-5,CASSPQRGQPQHF,TGCGCCAGCAGCCCTCAAAGAGGTCAGCCCCAGCATTTT
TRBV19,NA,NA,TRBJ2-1,CASSSGTTKVNEQFF,TGTGCCAGTAGTTCCGGGACCACCAAGGTCAATGAGCAGTTCTTC
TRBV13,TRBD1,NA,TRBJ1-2,CASSAPGTGGRGGYTF,TGTGCCAGCAGCGCCCCCGGGACAGGGGGGAGAGGGGGCTACACCTTC
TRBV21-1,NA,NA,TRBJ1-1,CASSEWDRGYTEAFF,TGTGCCAGCAGCGAGTGGGACAGGGGTTACACTGAAGCTTTCTTT
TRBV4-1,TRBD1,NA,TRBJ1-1,CASSQDLRQGGAEAFF,TGCGCCAGCAGCCAAGATCTAAGACAGGGGGGCGCTGAAGCTTTCTTT
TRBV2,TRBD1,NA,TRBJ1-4,CASTFAAGGSEKLFF,TGTGCCAGCACCTTTGCGGCAGGGGGGTCTGAAAAACTGTTTTTT
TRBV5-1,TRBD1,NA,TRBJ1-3,CASSNDRGSSGNTIYF,TGCGCCAGCAGCAACGACAGGGGATCCTCTGGAAACACCATATATTTT
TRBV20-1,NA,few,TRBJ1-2,CSAFVYGYTF,TGCAGTGCTTTTGTCTATGGCTACACCTTC
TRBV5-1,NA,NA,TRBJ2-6,CASSIIRSGANVLTF,TGCGCCAGCAGCATTATCAGATCTGGGGCCAACGTCCTGACTTTC
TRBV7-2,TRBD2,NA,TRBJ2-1,CASSLKAGGRSEQFF,TGTGCCAGCAGCTTAAAAGCGGGAGGAAGAAGTGAGCAGTTCTTC
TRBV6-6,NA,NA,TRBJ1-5,CASRLNSNQPQHF,TGTGCCAGCCGTCTTAATAGCAATCAGCCCCAGCATTTT
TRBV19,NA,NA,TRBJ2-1,CASSDPGLSSFSYNEQFF,TGTGCCAGTAGCGACCCGGGACTCTCATCCTTCTCCTACAATGAGCAGTTCTTC
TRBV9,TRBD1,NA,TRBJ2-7,CASSEKDSGTGYDEQYF,TGTGCCAGCAGCGAGAAGGATTCCGGGACAGGGTACGACGAGCAGTACTTC
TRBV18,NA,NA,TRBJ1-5,CASSPGGGNQPQHF,TGTGCCAGCTCACCTGGTGGGGGCAATCAGCCCCAGCATTTT
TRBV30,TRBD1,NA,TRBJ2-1,CAWSTGAYNEQFF,TGTGCCTGGAGTACAGGGGCCTACAATGAGCAGTTCTTC
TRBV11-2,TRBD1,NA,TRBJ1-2,CASSSTGGGYGYTF,TGTGCCAGCAGTTCCACAGGGGGCGGCTATGGCTACACCTTC
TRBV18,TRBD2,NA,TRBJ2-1,CASSLTSGRMNEQFF,TGTGCCAGCTCGTTGACTAGCGGGAGGATGAATGAGCAGTTCTTC
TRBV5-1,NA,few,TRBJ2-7,CASSLGPVDYEQYF,TGCGCCAGCAGCTTGGGCCCAGTGGACTACGAGCAGTACTTC
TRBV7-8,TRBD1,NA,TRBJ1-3,CASSHRGSGNTIYF,TGTGCCAGCAGTCACAGGGGCTCTGGAAACACCATATATTTT
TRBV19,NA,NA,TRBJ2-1,CASIPPTGNEQFF,TGTGCCAGTATCCCACCGACGGGGAATGAGCAGTTCTTC
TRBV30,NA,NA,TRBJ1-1,CASGRVGTEAFF,TGTGCCTCTGGAAGGGTGGGCACTGAAGCTTTCTTT
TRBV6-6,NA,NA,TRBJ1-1,CASSFNARAGEAFF,TGTGCCAGCAGTTTTAACGCCAGGGCCGGGGAAGCTTTCTTT
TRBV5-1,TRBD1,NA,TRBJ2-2,CASSLGQGASGELFF,TGCGCCAGCAGCTTGGGGCAGGGGGCAAGCGGGGAGCTGTTTTTT
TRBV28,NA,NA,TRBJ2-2,CASSLSGGNTGELFF,TGTGCCAGCAGTTTATCCGGGGGGAACACCGGGGAGCTGTTTTTT
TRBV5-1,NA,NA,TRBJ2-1,CASSLALGVQNEQFF,TGCGCCAGCAGCTTGGCCCTCGGGGTACAGAATGAGCAGTTCTTC
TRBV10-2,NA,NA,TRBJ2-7,CASSVLGGNEQYF,TGCGCCAGCAGTGTTTTGGGGGGCAACGAGCAGTACTTC
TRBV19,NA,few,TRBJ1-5,CASSITGVGQPQHF,TGTGCCAGTAGTATCACGGGGGTCGGGCAGCCCCAGCATTTT
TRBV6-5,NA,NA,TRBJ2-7,CASSYSGLGGQGEQYF,TGTGCCAGCAGTTACTCCGGGTTAGGGGGGCAAGGCGAGCAGTACTTC
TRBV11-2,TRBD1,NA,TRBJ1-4,CASSPRQGWLFF,TGTGCCAGCAGCCCCAGACAGGGGTGGCTGTTTTTT
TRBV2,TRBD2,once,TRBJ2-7,CASSAGLAGQKGRDF,TGTGCCAGCAGTGCCGGACTAGCGGGGCAAAAAGGGCGGGACTTC
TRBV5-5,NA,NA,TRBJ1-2,CASSQGGQSYLYGYTF,TGTGCCAGCAGCCAAGGGGGGCAGTCATACCTCTATGGCTACACCTTC
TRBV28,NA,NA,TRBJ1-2,CASRLLQVGPGPGGYTF,TGTGCCAGCAGACTTCTACAGGTGGGGCCCGGTCCGGGTGGCTACACCTTC
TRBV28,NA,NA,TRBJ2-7,CASGKRQQYF,TGTGCCAGCGGTAAGCGGCAGCAGTACTTC
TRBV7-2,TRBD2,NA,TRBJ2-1,CASSLGLAGYNEQFF,TGTGCCAGCAGCTTAGGGCTAGCGGGGTACAATGAGCAGTTCTTC
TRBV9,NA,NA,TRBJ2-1,CASSVQSDSSYNEQFF,TGTGCCAGCAGCGTACAGTCGGATAGCTCCTACAATGAGCAGTTCTTC
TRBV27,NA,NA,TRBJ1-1,CASRLSGLGTEAFF,TGTGCCAGCAGACTTTCGGGGTTGGGCACTGAAGCTTTCTTT
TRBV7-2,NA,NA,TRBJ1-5,CASSLGDLYSNQPQHF,TGTGCCAGCAGCTTGGGGGACTTGTATAGCAATCAGCCCCAGCATTTT